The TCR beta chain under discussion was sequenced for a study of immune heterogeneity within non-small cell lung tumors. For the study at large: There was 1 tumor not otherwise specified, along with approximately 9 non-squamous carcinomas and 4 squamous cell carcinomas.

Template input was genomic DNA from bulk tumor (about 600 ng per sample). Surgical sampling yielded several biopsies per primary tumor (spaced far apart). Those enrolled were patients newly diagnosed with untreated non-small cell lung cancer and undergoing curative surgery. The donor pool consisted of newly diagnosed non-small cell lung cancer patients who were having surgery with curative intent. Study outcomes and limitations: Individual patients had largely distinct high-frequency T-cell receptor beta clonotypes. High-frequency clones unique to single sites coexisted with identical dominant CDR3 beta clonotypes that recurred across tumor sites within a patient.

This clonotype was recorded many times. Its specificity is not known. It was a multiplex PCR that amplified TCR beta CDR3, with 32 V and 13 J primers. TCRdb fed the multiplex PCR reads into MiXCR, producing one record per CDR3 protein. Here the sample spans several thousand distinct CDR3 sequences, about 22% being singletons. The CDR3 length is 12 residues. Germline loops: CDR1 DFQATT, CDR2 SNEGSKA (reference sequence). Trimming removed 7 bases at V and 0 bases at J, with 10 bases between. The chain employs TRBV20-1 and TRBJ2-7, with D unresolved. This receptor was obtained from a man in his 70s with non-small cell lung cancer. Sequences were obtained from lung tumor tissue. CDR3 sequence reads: CSVGQDSYEQYF. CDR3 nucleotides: TGCAGTGTAGGGCAAGACTCCTACGAGCAGTACTTC.